These 20 T cell receptor beta chains share one sample of origin, sequenced in a study of blood T cells in healthy people across ages (dated by TCRdb to about 2015). Library preparation used 5' RACE. The instrument was an Illumina HiSeq 2500. A second PCR of about 7 to 12 cycles was performed with a sample-barcoded 5' primer and a J-beta primer mix. TCRdb redid the processing of the public reads, applying fastp at Q25 and MiXCR, and retained in-frame beta chains. Rows with a matching CDR3 protein are joined into one entry that keeps the most common DNA and genes. The sample table lists fewer than 950,000 distinct CDR3 sequences, about 55% of them with a count of one. The ten largest make up roughly 40% of the sample. Sequenced material: blood. The receptors were gathered from a man older than 75 in good health.

In its sample, this clonotype was seen a few times. The J gene is TRBJ2-7, the V gene TRBV20-1; possibly TRBD1 for D (6 bases). The CDR3 runs to 14 residues. Germline CDR1 is DFQATT and CDR2 is SNEGSKA (reference sequence). The V gene lost 0 bases and the J gene lost 5 bases, with 14 bases spanning the gap. This CDR3 is CSARDGRGVDEQYF. The CDR3 region has the DNA TGCAGTGCTAGAGATGGCAGGGGAGTTGACGAGCAGTACTTC.

A word on this clonotype: At one of its ends the junction is not consistent with the germline gene, which may arise from a read error. This chain joins TRBV10-3 and TRBJ2-7, with TRBD2 identical over 12 bases. Germline lookup yields CDR1 ENHRY and CDR2 SYGVKD. The CDR3 has 13 residues. The CDR3 region has the DNA TGTGCCCTCGGGACTAGCGGGTTTTACGAGCAGTATTTC. This sequence encodes CALGTSGFYEQYF.

In this sample, this clonotype turned up a few times. The gene calls are TRBV24-1 and TRBJ1-5, with no clear D. Trimming removed 3 bases at V and 7 bases at J, with 6 bases between. CDR1 is KGHDR, CDR2 SFDVKD, per germline. The CDR3 has 12 amino acids. CDR3 coding DNA: TGTGCCACCAGTGATGGGCTCCAGCCCCAGCATTTT. Translated: CATSDGLQPQHF.

The chain couples TRBV16 to TRBJ2-3; D gene uncertain. V lost 3 bases and J lost 14, with 21 bases in between. CDR1 and CDR2 from the germline V gene are KGHSY and FQNENV. The CDR3 contains 14 residues. The CDR3 sequence is CASSQERWHRYAYF. In nucleotides, the CDR3 is TGTGCCAGCAGCCAGGAACGGTGGCACAGATACGCGTATTTT.

For this clonotype: This may stem from a read error, because a much larger clone lies one nucleotide away. This chain connects TRBV20-1 to TRBJ2-1; D not certain. The CDR3 is 11 amino acids. The ends were cut back, 7 bases at V and 6 bases at J, with 10 bases in the middle. Germline assignment: CDR1 DFQATT and CDR2 SNEGSKA (reference sequence). The CDR3 is CSVVSVNEQFF. The CDR3 DNA follows: TGCAGTGTCGTTTCGGTCAATGAGCAGTTCTTC.

The chain joins TRBV7-9 to TRBJ2-7; 8 bases are shared with TRBD2. CDR1 and CDR2 from the germline V gene are SEHNR and FQNEAQ (reference sequence). V was pared by 11 bases and J by 3 bases, with 6 bases of the junction left unmatched. CDR3 length equals 12 residues. CDR3 DNA: TGTGCCGGGGGTGCGGGAGGCTACGAGCAGTACTTC. Encoded protein: CAGGAGGYEQYF.

This clonotype occurred once. This chain uses TRBV20-1 with TRBJ1-1; D not resolved. This CDR3 is built from 13 residues. V was clipped by 1 base and J by 12 bases, with 18 bases between them. Germline V lookup: CDR1 DFQATT, CDR2 SNEGSKA (reference sequence). CDR3 in amino acids: CSARGPGPGISFF. CDR3 DNA: TGCAGTGCTAGAGGCCCTGGACCCGGGATTTCTTTCTTT.

The gene calls are TRBV7-8 and TRBJ2-3, with 7 nucleotides matching TRBD2. The CDR3 sequence is 15 residues long. V was pared by 8 bases and J by 1 base, with 9 bases of the junction left unmatched. CDR1 is SGHVS, CDR2 FQNEAQ, per germline. Written as DNA, the CDR3 is TGTGCCAGCGGGGTTGGGGGGGTGGGCACAGATACGCAGTATTTT. Amino acid sequence: CASGVGGVGTDTQYF.

This clonotype came up a few times. The chain uses TRBV4-1 and TRBJ2-7; D is tentatively TRBD1 or TRBD2 (5 bases each). The CDR3 consists of 15 residues. Germline assignment: CDR1 MGHRA and CDR2 YSYEKL. The V end lost 3 bases, the J end lost 3 bases, and 15 bases lay between the germline ends. For the CDR3, the DNA is TGCGCCAGCAGCCAGGGGCCCAGTGGGGGCTACGAGCAGTACTTC. It specifies CASSQGPSGGYEQYF.

V gene TRBV9 combines with J gene TRBJ2-3, with D perhaps TRBD2 (6 bases). With 3 bases removed from V and 0 bases from J, the gap between germline ends came to 11 bases. The CDR3 has 15 amino acids. CDR1 and CDR2 from the germline V gene are SGDLS and YYNGEE. CDR3 loop: CASSASGPSTDTQYF. The CDR3 nucleotides read TGTGCCAGCAGCGCGAGCGGGCCTAGCACAGATACGCAGTATTTT.

The V gene is TRBV5-1, the J gene TRBJ2-7, with 9 bases identical to TRBD1. The CDR3 has 15 amino acids. V gave up 3 bases and J gave up 4 bases; unmatched junction bases: 8. Germline lookup yields CDR1 SGHRS and CDR2 YFSETQ. This chain's CDR3 is CASSSLTGGGYEQYF. DNA of the CDR3: TGCGCCAGCAGCTCACTGACAGGGGGTGGTTACGAGCAGTACTTC.

V and J are TRBV3-1 and TRBJ2-5; 7 bases agree with TRBD2. V shed 7 bases and J 5 bases; nucleotides not matched to a gene: 7. The germline gives CDR1 LGHDT, CDR2 YNNKEL (reference sequence). The CDR3 has 13 amino acids. CDR3 nucleotides: TGTGCCAGCAACGGCGGGAGCTGGGAGACCCAGTACTTC. It yields the protein CASNGGSWETQYF.

V usage is TRBV7-2 and J usage is TRBJ1-1, with D possibly matching TRBD1 (5 bases). CDR1 and CDR2 (germline): SGHTA, FQGNSA. This CDR3 is built from 15 residues. The V end was cut by 1 base, the J end by 3 bases, with 12 bases between. The CDR3 loop reads CASSLVGVRDTEAFF. CDR3 sequence (DNA): TGTGCCAGCAGCTTAGTGGGGGTGAGAGACACTGAAGCTTTCTTT.

The chain couples TRBV7-9 to TRBJ1-2; possible D gene TRBD1, 6 bases. Germline V gene sequence: CDR1 SEHNR, CDR2 FQNEAQ (reference sequence). This CDR3 is 15 amino acids long. Trimming stripped 1 base from V and 4 bases from J, with 13 bases between. CDR3 in amino acids: CASSLDEGVGYGYTF. The CDR3 DNA reads TGTGCCAGCAGCTTAGACGAGGGGGTTGGCTATGGCTACACCTTC.

The rearrangement links TRBV5-1 to TRBJ2-5; 7 bases agree with TRBD1. Germline V lookup: CDR1 SGHRS, CDR2 YFSETQ. V shed 2 bases and J 2 bases; nucleotides not matched to a gene: 6. This CDR3 is 15 amino acids long. The CDR3 loop is CASSFAGTEQETQYF. The CDR3 region has the DNA TGCGCCAGCAGCTTCGCCGGGACAGAACAAGAGACCCAGTACTTC.

The chain is built from TRBV18 and TRBJ2-1, with 10 bases lining up with TRBD2. The V and J ends lost 3 bases and 3 bases, in that order; junction bases with no gene match: 2. Germline V CDR1 and CDR2: KGHSH, LQKENI. The CDR3 is 15 amino acids. CDR3 residues: CASSPSSGGYNEQFF. The CDR3 region has the DNA TGTGCCAGCTCACCGTCTAGCGGGGGCTACAATGAGCAGTTCTTC. Full variable domain (outside the CDR3, taken from reference TRBV18 and TRBJ2-1): NAGVMQNPRHLVRRRGQEARLRCSPMKGHSHVYWYRQLPEEGLKFMVYLQKENIIDESGMPKERFSAEFPKEGPSILRIQQVVRGDSAAYFCASSPSSGGYNEQFFGPGTRLTVL.

The CDR3 sequence: CSARGGGRAQREQYF. Here the CDR3 DNA reads TGCAGTGCTAGAGGGGGAGGCAGGGCTCAACGCGAGCAGTACTTC. The chain is built from TRBV20-1 and TRBJ2-7; tentatively, D is TRBD2 (6 bases). This CDR3 spans 15 amino acids. Trimming pared 1 base from V and 6 bases from J, leaving 19 bases between. Per germline, CDR1 DFQATT and CDR2 SNEGSKA (reference sequence).

This chain connects TRBV5-5 to TRBJ2-1; TRBD1 aligns across 9 bases. The CDR3 covers 16 residues. Germline-derived CDR1 and CDR2 are SGHKS and YYEKEE (reference sequence). The V and J ends lost 4 bases and 4 bases, in that order; junction bases with no gene match: 9. The CDR3: CASSPFGTGLYNEQFF. The CDR3 DNA follows: TGTGCCAGCAGCCCCTTTGGGACAGGGTTATACAATGAGCAGTTCTTC.

Concerning this clonotype itself: The junction and the germline gene differ at one end; a read error may be behind it. The CDR3, as DNA: TGCGTCAGCAGCTTGGATGACGGGACAGCTAACTATGGCTACACCTTC. This sequence encodes CVSSLDDGTANYGYTF. The chain couples TRBV5-1 to TRBJ1-2, with 7 bases lining up with TRBD1. The V gene's germline CDR1 is SGHRS and CDR2 YFSETQ. This CDR3 has 16 amino acids.

This clonotype was detected only a few times. V is TRBV20-1 and J is TRBJ1-5; maybe TRBD1 (6 bases). The CDR3 covers 14 residues. Germline V lookup: CDR1 DFQATT, CDR2 SNEGSKA (reference sequence). V lost 0 bases and J lost 2, with 8 bases in between. The chain's CDR3 is CSARDNRGNQPQHF. Written as DNA, the CDR3 is TGCAGTGCTAGAGATAACAGGGGCAATCAGCCCCAGCATTTT.